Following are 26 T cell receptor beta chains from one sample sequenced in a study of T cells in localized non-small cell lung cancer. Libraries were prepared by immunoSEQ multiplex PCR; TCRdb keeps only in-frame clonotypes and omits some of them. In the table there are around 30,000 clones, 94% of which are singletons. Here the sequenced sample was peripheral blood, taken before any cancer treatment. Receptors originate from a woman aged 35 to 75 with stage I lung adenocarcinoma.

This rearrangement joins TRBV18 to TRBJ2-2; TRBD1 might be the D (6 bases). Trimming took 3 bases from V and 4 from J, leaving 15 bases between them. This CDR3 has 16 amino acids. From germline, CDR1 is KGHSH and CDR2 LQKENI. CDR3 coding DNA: TGTGCCAGCTCACCCACACAGGGAAGGGGCACCGGGGAGCTGTTTTTT. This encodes CASSPTQGRGTGELFF. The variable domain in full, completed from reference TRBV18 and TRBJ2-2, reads NAGVMQNPRHLVRRRGQEARLRCSPMKGHSHVYWYRQLPEEGLKFMVYLQKENIIDESGMPKERFSAEFPKEGPSILRIQQVVRGDSAAYFCASSPTQGRGTGELFFGEGSRLTVL.

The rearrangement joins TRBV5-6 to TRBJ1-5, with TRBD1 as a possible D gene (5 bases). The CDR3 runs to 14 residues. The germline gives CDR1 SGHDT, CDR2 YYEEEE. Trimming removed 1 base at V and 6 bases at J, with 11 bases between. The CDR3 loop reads CASSLLGDLQPQHF. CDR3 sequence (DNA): TGTGCCAGCAGCTTGCTGGGGGATCTTCAGCCCCAGCATTTT.

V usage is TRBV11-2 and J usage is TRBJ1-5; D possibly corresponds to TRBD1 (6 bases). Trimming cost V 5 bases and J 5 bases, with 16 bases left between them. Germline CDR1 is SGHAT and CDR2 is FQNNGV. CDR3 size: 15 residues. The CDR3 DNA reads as TGTGCCAGCAGCCCCCTAACAGGGACCGATCAGCCCCAGCATTTT. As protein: CASSPLTGTDQPQHF.

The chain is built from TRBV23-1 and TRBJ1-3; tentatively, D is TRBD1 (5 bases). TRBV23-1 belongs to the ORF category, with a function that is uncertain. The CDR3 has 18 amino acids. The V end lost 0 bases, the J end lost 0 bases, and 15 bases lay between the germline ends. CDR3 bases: TGCGCCAGCAGTCAATCGGGTTCCGGACACCCCTCTGGAAACACCATATATTTT. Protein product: CASSQSGSGHPSGNTIYF.

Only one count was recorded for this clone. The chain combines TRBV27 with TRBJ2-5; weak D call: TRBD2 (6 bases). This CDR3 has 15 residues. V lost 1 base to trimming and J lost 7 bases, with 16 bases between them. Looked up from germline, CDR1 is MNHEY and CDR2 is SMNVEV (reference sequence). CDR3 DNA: TGTGCCAGCAGTTTATTGGGAGGTTTGCGGGGGACCCAGTACTTC. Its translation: CASSLLGGLRGTQYF.

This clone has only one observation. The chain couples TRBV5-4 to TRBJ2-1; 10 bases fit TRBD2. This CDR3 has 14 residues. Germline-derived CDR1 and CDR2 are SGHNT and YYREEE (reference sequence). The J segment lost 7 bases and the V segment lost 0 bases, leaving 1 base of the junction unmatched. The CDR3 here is CASSLDSGRNEQFF. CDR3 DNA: TGTGCCAGCAGCTTGGATAGCGGGAGGAATGAGCAGTTCTTC.

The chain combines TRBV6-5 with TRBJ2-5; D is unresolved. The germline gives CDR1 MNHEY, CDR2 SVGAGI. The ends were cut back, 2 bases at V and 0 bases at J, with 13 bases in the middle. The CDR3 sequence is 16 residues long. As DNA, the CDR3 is TGTGCCAGCAGTTACCTCGCAGGACCTTACCAAGAGACCCAGTACTTC. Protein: CASSYLAGPYQETQYF.

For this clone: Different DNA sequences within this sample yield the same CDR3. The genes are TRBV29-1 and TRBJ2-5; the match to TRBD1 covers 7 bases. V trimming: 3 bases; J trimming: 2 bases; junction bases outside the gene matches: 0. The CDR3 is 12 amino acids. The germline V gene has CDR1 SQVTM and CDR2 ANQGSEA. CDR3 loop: CSVDRGQETQYF. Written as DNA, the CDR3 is TGCAGCGTTGACAGGGGGCAAGAGACCCAGTACTTC. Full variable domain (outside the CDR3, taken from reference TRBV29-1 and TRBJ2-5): SAVISQKPSRDICQRGTSLTIQCQVDSQVTMMFWYRQQPGQSLTLIATANQGSEATYESGFVIDKFPISRPNLTFSTLTVSNMSPEDSSIYLCSVDRGQETQYFGPGTRLLVL.

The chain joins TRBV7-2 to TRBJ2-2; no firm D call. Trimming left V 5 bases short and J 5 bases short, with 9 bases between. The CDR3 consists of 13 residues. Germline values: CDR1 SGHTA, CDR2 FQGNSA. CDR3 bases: TGTGCCAGCAGCGCCCAAGATACCGGGGAGCTGTTTTTT. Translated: CASSAQDTGELFF.

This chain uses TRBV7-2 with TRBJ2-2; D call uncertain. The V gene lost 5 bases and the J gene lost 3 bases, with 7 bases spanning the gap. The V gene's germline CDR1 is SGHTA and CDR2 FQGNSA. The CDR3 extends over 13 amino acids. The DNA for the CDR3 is TGTGCCAGCAGCCGGTCGTACACCGGGGAGCTGTTTTTT. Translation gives CASSRSYTGELFF.

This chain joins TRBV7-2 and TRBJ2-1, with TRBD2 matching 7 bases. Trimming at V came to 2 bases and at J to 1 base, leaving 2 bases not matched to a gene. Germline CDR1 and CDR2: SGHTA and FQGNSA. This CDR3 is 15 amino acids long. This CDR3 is CASSLREGSYNEQFF. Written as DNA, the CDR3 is TGTGCCAGCAGCTTAAGGGAGGGGTCCTACAATGAGCAGTTCTTC.

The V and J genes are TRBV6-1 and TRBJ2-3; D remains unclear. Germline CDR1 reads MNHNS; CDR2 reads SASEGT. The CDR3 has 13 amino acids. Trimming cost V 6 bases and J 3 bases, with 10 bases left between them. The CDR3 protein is CASRTPGTDTQYF. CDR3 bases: TGTGCCAGCAGGACTCCTGGGACAGATACGCAGTATTTT.

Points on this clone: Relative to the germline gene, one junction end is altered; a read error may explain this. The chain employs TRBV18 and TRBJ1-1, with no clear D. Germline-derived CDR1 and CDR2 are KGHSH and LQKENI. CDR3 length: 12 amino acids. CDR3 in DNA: TGTGCCAGCTCACCACTGTCCCAAGTAGCTTCCTTT. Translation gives CASSPLSQVASF.

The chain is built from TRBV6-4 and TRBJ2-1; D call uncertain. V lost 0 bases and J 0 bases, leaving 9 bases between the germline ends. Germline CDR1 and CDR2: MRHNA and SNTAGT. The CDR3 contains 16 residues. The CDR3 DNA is TGTGCCAGCAGTGACTCGAGGTGGGCCTCCTACAATGAGCAGTTCTTC. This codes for CASSDSRWASYNEQFF.

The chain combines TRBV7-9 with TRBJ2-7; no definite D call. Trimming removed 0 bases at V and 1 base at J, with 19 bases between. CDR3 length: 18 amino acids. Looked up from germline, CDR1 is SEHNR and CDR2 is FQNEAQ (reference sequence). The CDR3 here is CASSLASRNWAESYEQYF. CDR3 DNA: TGTGCCAGCAGCTTAGCGAGCCGCAACTGGGCAGAATCCTACGAGCAGTACTTC.

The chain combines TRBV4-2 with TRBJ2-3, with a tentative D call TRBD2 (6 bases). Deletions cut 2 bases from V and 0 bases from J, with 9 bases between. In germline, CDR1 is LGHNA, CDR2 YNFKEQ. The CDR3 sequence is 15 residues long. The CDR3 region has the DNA TGTGCCAGCAGCCAACGAGGGACTAGCACAGATACGCAGTATTTT. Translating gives CASSQRGTSTDTQYF.

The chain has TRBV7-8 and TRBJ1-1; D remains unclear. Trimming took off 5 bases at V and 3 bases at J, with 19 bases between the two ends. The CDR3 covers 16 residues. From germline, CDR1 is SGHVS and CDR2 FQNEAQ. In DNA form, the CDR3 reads TGTGCCAGCAGCCTCTGGGGTGGGGAAGGGCACACTGAAGCTTTCTTT. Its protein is CASSLWGGEGHTEAFF.

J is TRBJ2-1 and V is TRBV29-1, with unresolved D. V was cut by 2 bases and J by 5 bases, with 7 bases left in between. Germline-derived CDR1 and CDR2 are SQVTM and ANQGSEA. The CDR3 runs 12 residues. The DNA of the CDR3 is TGCAGCGTTGAACTCCGGGACAATGAGCAGTTCTTC. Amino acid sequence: CSVELRDNEQFF.

The CDR3 spells CASSLGQGSGYEQYF. In nucleotides, the CDR3 is TGTGCCAGCAGCTTAGGTCAGGGTTCGGGCTACGAGCAGTACTTC. This chain links TRBV7-8 with TRBJ2-7; possible D gene TRBD1, 5 bases. The CDR3 totals 15 residues. Germline V lookup: CDR1 SGHVS, CDR2 FQNEAQ. V gave up 1 base and J gave up 3 bases, with 13 bases separating them. Based on the CDR3 plus reference TRBV7-8 and TRBJ2-7, the full variable domain is GAGVSQSPRYKVAKRGQDVALRCDPISGHVSLFWYQQALGQGPEFLTYFQNEAQLDKSGLPSDRFFAERPEGSVSTLKIQRTQQEDSAVYLCASSLGQGSGYEQYFGPGTRLTVT.

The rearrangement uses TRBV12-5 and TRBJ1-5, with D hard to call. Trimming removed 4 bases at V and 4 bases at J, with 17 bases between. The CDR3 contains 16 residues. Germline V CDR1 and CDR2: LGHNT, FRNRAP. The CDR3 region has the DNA TGTGCTAGTGGTTCCCTCACGTGGGATGGGAATCAGCCCCAGCATTTT. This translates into CASGSLTWDGNQPQHF.

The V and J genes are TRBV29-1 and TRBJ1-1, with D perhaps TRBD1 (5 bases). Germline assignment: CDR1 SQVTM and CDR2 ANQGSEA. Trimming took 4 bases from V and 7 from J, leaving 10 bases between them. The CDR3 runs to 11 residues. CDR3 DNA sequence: TGCAGCGTTGCCTGGGGCTTTGAAGCTTTCTTT. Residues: CSVAWGFEAFF.

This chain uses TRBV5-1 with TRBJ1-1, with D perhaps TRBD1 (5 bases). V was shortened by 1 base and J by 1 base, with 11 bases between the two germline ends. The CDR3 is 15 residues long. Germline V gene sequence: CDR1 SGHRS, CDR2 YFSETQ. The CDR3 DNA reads TGCGCCAGCAGCTTGTCTAGAGGGGCGAACACTGAAGCTTTCTTT. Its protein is CASSLSRGANTEAFF.

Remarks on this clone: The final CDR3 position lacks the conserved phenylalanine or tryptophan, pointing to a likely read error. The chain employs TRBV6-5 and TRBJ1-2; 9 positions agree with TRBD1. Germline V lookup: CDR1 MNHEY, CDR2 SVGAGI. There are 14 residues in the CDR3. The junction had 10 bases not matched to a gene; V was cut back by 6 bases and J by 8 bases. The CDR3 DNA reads TGTGCCAGCAGACATCCACAGGGGGCAGGCGGCTACACCCTC. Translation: CASRHPQGAGGYTL.

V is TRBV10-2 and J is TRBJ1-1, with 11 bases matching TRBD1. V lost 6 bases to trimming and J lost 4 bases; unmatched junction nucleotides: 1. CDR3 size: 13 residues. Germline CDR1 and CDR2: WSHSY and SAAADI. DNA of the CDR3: TGCGCCAGCAGCGGACAGGGGGCCACTGAAGCTTTCTTT. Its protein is CASSGQGATEAFF.

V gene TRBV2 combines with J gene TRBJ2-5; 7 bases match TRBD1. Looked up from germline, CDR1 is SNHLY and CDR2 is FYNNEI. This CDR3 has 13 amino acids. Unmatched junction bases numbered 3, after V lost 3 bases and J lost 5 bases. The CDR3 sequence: CASSETGLETQYF. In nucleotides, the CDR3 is TGTGCCAGCAGTGAGACAGGGTTGGAGACCCAGTACTTC.

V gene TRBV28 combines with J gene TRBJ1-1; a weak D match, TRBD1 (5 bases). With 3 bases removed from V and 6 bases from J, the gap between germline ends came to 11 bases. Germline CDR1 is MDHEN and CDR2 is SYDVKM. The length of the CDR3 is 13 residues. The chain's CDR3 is CASSFGRVPEAFF. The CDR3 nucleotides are TGTGCCAGCAGTTTCGGCAGGGTTCCTGAAGCTTTCTTT. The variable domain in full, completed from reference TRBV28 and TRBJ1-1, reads DVKVTQSSRYLVKRTGEKVFLECVQDMDHENMFWYRQDPGLGLRLIYFSYDVKMKEKGDIPEGYSVSREKKERFSLILESASTNQTSMYLCASSFGRVPEAFFGQGTRLTVV.